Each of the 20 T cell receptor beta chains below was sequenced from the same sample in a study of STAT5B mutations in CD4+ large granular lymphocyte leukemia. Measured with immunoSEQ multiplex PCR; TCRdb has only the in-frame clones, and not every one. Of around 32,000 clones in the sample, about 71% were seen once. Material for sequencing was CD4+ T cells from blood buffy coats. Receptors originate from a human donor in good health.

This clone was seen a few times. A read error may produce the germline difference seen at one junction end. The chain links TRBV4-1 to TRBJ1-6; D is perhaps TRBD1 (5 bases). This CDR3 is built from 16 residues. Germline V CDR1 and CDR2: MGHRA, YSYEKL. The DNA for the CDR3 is TGCGCCAGCAGCCCGCGGGACTCGGGGCAACCAAACATTGGGGCATTT. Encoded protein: CASSPRDSGQPNIGAF.

The CDR3 loop reads CSVTGDLTDTQYF. CDR3 nucleotides: TGCAGCGTTACCGGGGACCTAACAGATACGCAGTATTTT. This rearrangement joins TRBV29-1 to TRBJ2-3, with D perhaps given as TRBD1 or TRBD2 (5 bases each). Looked up from germline, CDR1 is SQVTM and CDR2 is ANQGSEA. CDR3 length equals 13 residues. V was trimmed by 5 bases and J by 3 bases, leaving 12 bases between them.

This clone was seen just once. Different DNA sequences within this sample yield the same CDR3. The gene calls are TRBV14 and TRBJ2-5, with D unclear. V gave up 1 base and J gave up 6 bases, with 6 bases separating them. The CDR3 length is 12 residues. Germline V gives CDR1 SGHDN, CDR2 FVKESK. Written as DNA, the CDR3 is TGTGCCAGCAGCCAAGCTCCACAGACCCAGTACTTC. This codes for CASSQAPQTQYF.

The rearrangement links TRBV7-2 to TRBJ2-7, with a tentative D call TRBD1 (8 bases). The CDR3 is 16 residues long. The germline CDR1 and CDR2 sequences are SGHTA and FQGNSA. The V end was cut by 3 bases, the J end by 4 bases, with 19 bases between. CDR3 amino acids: CASSFWGGQGAYEQYF. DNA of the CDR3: TGTGCCAGCAGCTTTTGGGGGGGCCAGGGGGCGTACGAGCAGTACTTC.

As DNA, the CDR3 is TGTGCCAGCAGCTTAGGTCCAGGGGGCAACTATGGCTACACCTTC. Its protein is CASSLGPGGNYGYTF. The rearrangement uses TRBV11-2 and TRBJ1-2, with 8 nucleotides matching TRBD1. Germline V gene data show CDR1 as SGHAT and CDR2 as FQNNGV. The CDR3 is made up of 15 amino acids. J was trimmed by 2 bases and V by 1 base; bases with no gene match: 3. The variable domain in full, with the rest retrieved from reference TRBV11-2 and TRBJ1-2, is EAGVAQSPRYKIIEKRQSVAFWCNPISGHATLYWYQQILGQGPKLLIQFQNNGVVDDSQLPKDRFSAERLKGVDSTLKIQPAKLEDSAVYLCASSLGPGGNYGYTFGSGTRLTVV.

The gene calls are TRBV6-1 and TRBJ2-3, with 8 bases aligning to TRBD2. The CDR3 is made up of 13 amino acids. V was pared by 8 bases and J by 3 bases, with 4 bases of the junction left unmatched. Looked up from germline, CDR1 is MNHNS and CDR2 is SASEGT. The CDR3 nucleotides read TGTGCCAGCGTCGGGGGGGCAACAGATACGCAGTATTTT. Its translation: CASVGGATDTQYF.

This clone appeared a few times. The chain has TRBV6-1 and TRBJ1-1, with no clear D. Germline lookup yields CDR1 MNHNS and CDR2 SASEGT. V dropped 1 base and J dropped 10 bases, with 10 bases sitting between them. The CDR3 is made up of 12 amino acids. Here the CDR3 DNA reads TGTGCCAGCAGTGAAGTATCCCTTGGAGCTTTCTTT. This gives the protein CASSEVSLGAFF.

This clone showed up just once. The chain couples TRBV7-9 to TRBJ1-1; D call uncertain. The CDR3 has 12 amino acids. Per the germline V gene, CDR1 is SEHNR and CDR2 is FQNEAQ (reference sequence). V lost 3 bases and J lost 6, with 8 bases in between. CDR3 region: CASSFKDSEAFF. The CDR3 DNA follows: TGTGCCAGCAGCTTTAAAGATTCTGAAGCTTTCTTT.

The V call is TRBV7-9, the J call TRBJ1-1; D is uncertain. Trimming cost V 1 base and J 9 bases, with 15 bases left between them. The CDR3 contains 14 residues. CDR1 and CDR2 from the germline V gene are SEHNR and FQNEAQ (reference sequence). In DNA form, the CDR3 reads TGTGCCAGCAGCTTAGGGTTGGCGGGATATAAAGCTTTCTTT. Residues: CASSLGLAGYKAFF.

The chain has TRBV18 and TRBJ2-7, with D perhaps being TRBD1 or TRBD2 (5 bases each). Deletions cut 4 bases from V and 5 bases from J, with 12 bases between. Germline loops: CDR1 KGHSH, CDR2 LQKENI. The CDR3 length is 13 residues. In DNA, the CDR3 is TGTGCCAGCTCACTCGGGACCAGGAACGAGCAGTACTTC. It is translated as CASSLGTRNEQYF.

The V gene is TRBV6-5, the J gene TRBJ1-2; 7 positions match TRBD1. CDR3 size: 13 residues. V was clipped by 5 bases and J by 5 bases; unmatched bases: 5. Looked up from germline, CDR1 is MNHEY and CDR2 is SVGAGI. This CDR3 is CASSRGQIYGYTF. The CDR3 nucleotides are TGTGCCAGCAGTCGGGGACAGATATATGGCTACACCTTC.

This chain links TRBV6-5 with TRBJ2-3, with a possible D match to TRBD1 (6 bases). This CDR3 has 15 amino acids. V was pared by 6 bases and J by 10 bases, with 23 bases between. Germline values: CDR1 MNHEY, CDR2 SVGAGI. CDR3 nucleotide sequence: TGTGCCAGCAGAACCTCAGGGGACCCCATGTTCGCGCAGTATTTT. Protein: CASRTSGDPMFAQYF.

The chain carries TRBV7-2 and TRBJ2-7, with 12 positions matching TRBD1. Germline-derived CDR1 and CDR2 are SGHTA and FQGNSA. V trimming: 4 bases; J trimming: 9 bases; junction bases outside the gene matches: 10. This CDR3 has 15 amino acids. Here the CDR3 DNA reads TGTGCCAGCAGCTCGTCGGGGACAGGGGGCGCCTGGCAGTACTTC. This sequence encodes CASSSSGTGGAWQYF.

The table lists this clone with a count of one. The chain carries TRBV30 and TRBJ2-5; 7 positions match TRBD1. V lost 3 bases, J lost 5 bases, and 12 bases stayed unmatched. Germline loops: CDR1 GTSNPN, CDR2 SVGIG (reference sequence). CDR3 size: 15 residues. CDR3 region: CAWSIGYRGRETQYF. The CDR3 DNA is TGTGCCTGGAGCATAGGTTACAGGGGAAGGGAGACCCAGTACTTC.

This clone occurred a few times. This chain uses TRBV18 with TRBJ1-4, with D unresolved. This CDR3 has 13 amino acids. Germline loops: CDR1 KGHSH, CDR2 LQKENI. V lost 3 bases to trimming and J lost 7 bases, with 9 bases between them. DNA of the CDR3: TGTGCCAGCTCACCCATAGGGTTTGAAAAACTGTTTTTT. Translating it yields CASSPIGFEKLFF. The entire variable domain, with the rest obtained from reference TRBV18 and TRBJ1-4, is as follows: NAGVMQNPRHLVRRRGQEARLRCSPMKGHSHVYWYRQLPEEGLKFMVYLQKENIIDESGMPKERFSAEFPKEGPSILRIQQVVRGDSAAYFCASSPIGFEKLFFGSGTQLSVL.

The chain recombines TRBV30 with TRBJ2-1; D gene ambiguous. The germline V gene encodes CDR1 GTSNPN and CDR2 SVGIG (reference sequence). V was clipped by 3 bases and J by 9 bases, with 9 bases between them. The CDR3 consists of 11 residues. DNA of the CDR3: TGTGCCTGGAGCGAAGATGGTGAGCAGTTCTTC. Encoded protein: CAWSEDGEQFF.

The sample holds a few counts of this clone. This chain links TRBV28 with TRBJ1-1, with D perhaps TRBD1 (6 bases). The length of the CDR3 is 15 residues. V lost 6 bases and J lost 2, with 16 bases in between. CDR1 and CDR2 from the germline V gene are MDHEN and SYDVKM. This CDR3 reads CASSAAGGGNTEAFF. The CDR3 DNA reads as TGTGCCAGCAGCGCAGCCGGGGGGGGCAACACTGAAGCTTTCTTT.

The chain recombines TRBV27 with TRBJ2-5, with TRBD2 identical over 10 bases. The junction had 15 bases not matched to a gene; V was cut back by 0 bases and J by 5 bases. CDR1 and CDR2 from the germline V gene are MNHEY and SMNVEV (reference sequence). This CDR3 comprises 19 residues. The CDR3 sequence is CASSLSGSSGGARGETQYF. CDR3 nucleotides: TGTGCCAGCAGTTTATCTGGTTCCAGCGGGGGGGCCAGGGGGGAGACCCAGTACTTC.

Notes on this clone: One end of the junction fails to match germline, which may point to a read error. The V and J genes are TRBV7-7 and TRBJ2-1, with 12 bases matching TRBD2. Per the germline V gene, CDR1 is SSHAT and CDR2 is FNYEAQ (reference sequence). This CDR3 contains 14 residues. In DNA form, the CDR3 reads TGTGCTAGCAGCCCTAGCGGGGGGGTCAATGAGCAGTTCTTC. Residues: CASSPSGGVNEQFF.

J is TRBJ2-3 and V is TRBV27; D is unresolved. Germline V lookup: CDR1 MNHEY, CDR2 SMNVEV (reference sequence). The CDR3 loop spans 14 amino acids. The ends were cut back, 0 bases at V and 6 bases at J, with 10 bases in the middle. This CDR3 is CASSLSVSSDTQYF. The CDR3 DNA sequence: TGTGCCAGCAGTTTATCGGTTAGCTCTGATACGCAGTATTTT.